Below are 30 T cell receptor delta chains sequenced from a single sample in a study of gamma delta lymphoproliferative disorders and STAT genes. TCRdb re-identified clones in the multiplex PCR reads via CATT. The sample yields 1,500 to 2,000 delta-chain clones, around 1.9% seen once. Sequencing used genomic DNA taken from PBMCs of patients and controls. Sequenced material: blood. The receptors shown here come from a human donor in good health.

This clone was picked up many times. This chain links TRDV2 with TRDJ1; 12 positions agree with TRDD3. The J segment lost 8 bases and the V segment lost 0 bases, leaving 6 bases of the junction unmatched. This CDR3 comprises 15 residues. The germline CDR1 and CDR2 sequences are GEAIGNYY and EKD. CDR3 coding DNA: TGTGCCTGTGACACCGCCTGGGGGATACGCTTGAAACTCATCTTT. It specifies CACDTAWGIRLKLIF.

Comment on this clone: A far larger clone is a single base away, which makes a read error likely. The sample has other DNA sequences that encode this CDR3 too. The chain carries TRDV2 and TRDJ3, with TRDD3 matching over 9 bases. Looked up from germline, CDR1 is GEAIGNYY and CDR2 is EKD. V gave up 3 bases and J gave up 0 bases; unmatched junction bases: 11. The CDR3 extends over 20 amino acids. Here the CDR3 reads CACDPVGDTESSWDTRQMFF. CDR3 in DNA: TGTGCCTGTGACCCTGTAGGGGATACGGAGAGCTCCTGGGACACCCGACAGATGTTTTTC.

This clone was counted a few times. TCRdb attributes to this sequence the protein of a much larger clone, which differs from the DNA translation at residue 10; a read error is likely, and the protein displayed is translated from the DNA. V gene TRDV2 combines with J gene TRDJ1; 10 bases are a match to TRDD3. This CDR3 is built from 19 residues. The trim removed 0 bases at V and 5 bases at J, leaving 17 bases unmatched. Germline loops: CDR1 GEAIGNYY, CDR2 EKD. The CDR3 nucleotides read TGTGCCTGTGACACCGTTCTGGGGGATATGTTAAGAGGGTCGGATAAACTCATCTTT. Translated, it gives CACDTVLGDMLRGSDKLIF.

On this clone: The same CDR3 also results from other DNA sequences found in this sample. No V segment was called; the J segment is TRDJ1; the table's D call of TRDD3 was not tested on the DNA. CDR3 size: 18 residues. In DNA form, the CDR3 reads TGCGCTTCATTGTGCCTTCCTACTGGGGATACTTACACCGATAAACTCATCTTT. This codes for CASLCLPTGDTYTDKLIF.

In regard to this clone: A far larger clone is a single base away, which makes a read error likely. The J gene is TRDJ1, the V gene TRDV1; D gene unclear. V was cut by 4 bases and J by 4 bases, with 7 bases left in between. Germline V CDR1 and CDR2: TSWWSYY, QGS. The CDR3 is 12 amino acids. CDR3 amino acids: CALGAQVDKLIF. In nucleotides, the CDR3 is TGTGCTCTTGGGGCACAGGTCGATAAACTCATCTTT.

This clone was seen a few times. A far larger clone lies a single base away; this is likely a read error. At the DNA level, this CDR3 is encoded by other sequences in the same sample as well. This chain uses TRDV2 with TRDJ1, with TRDD3 matching over 8 bases. The trim removed 1 base at V and 6 bases at J, leaving 18 bases unmatched. Germline lookup yields CDR1 GEAIGNYY and CDR2 EKD. The CDR3 loop spans 18 amino acids. As DNA, the CDR3 is TGTGCCTGTGACACGGGGTTCGGCGTACTGGGGGTGCAGAATAAACTCATCTTT. It codes for CACDTGFGVLGVQNKLIF.

This clone appeared many times. A far larger clone is off by one base, so a read error is likely. This chain uses TRDV2 with TRDJ1; 11 bases align to TRDD3. In germline, CDR1 is GEAIGNYY, CDR2 EKD. The CDR3 runs to 13 residues. CDR3 protein: CARDTLGDTILIF. The CDR3 DNA sequence: TGTGCCCGTGACACCCTGGGGGATACTATTCTCATCTTT.

This chain links TRDV2 with TRDJ1, with 9 bases aligning to TRDD3. The trim removed 3 bases at V and 0 bases at J, leaving 13 bases unmatched. CDR1 and CDR2 from the germline V gene are GEAIGNYY and EKD. The CDR3 runs to 18 residues. CDR3: CACDPTLTGGPYTDKLIF. The CDR3 DNA reads as TGTGCCTGTGACCCTACCCTTACTGGGGGACCCTACACCGATAAACTCATCTTT.

In regard to this clone: The protein TCRdb lists belongs to a much larger clone and differs from this DNA's translation at residue 17, which points to a read error; the protein shown is made from the DNA. The chain has TRDV2 and TRDJ3; the D gene is possibly TRDD3 (5 bases). Germline V gene data show CDR1 as GEAIGNYY and CDR2 as EKD. The CDR3 has 19 amino acids. CDR3 sequence (DNA): TGTGCCTGTGACACCGTCCGGGAATCCAGCTCCTGGGACACCCGACAGGTGTTTTTC. Translation: CACDTVRESSSWDTRQVFF.

This clone was seen ten or more times. A read error is the likely source, as a far larger clone sits one nucleotide away. Additional DNA sequences in this sample encode the identical CDR3. This chain uses TRDV2 with TRDJ1; perhaps TRDD3 as D (5 bases). The CDR3 consists of 16 residues. Trimming stripped 0 bases from V and 2 bases from J, with 15 bases between. CDR1 is GEAIGNYY, CDR2 EKD, per germline. The CDR3 loop is CACDTLGGSITDKLIF. For the CDR3, the DNA is TGTGCCTGTGACACCCTGGGCGGATCGATTACCGATAAACTCATCTTT.

With regard to this clone: One base separates it from a far larger clone, so it is likely a read error. Other DNA sequences in this sample translate to the same CDR3. The chain combines TRDV2 with TRDJ1, with 9 bases matching TRDD3. The CDR3 loop spans 16 amino acids. Germline trimming cut 1 base from V and 0 bases from J; bases unmatched to any gene: 5. The germline V gene has CDR1 GEAIGNYY and CDR2 EKD. The CDR3 loop reads CACDTAWGIYTDKLIF. The DNA of the CDR3 is TGTGCCTGTGACACTGCCTGGGGGATTTACACCGATAAACTCATCTTT.

This clone was recorded a few times. TCRdb's entry gives the protein of a much larger clone, which mismatches this DNA's translation at residue 5, likely from a read error; the protein reported here is translated from the DNA. Here the CDR3 reads CACDAELFTRSWDTRQMFF. CDR3 bases: TGTGCCTGTGACGCCGAGTTATTCACTCGCTCCTGGGACACCCGACAGATGTTTTTC. The chain is built from TRDV2 and TRDJ3; D remains unclear. This CDR3 region has 19 residues. Germline values: CDR1 GEAIGNYY, CDR2 EKD. The ends were cut back, 3 bases at V and 0 bases at J, with 17 bases in the middle.

Details on this clone: The protein held in TCRdb is that of a much larger clone and does not match this DNA's translation at residue 10, likely because of a read error; the protein shown is translated from the DNA. V and J are TRDV2 and TRDJ1; D uncertain. CDR3 length equals 18 residues. V lost 0 bases, J lost 0 bases, and 19 bases lay in between. Germline-derived CDR1 and CDR2 are GEAIGNYY and EKD. DNA for the CDR3: TGTGCCTGTGACACCGTCCAGTTTAGCTGGTCTTACACCGATAAACTCATCTTT. It codes for CACDTVQFSWSYTDKLIF.

This chain uses TRDV2 with TRDJ1; 13 bases fit TRDD3. The CDR3 has 18 residues. Trimming cost V 4 bases and J 3 bases; bases outside gene matches: 13. Germline lookup yields CDR1 GEAIGNYY and CDR2 EKD. CDR3 in DNA: TGTGCCTGTGAACTCCGTACTGGGGGATACGAGGATTCCGATAAACTCATCTTT. Translation: CACELRTGGYEDSDKLIF.

This clone occurred a few times. TCRdb records a much larger clone's protein for this DNA, with a difference at residue 4 that likely arises from a read error; the protein given is the translation of the DNA. V and J are TRDV2 and TRDJ3; D not resolved. The CDR3 covers 18 residues. In germline, CDR1 is GEAIGNYY, CDR2 EKD. The CDR3 nucleotides are TGTGCCTGTGGCACCCTTATTGGTAGCTCCTGGGACACCCGACAGATGTTTTTC. Amino acids: CACGTLIGSSWDTRQMFF.

In regard to this clone: This DNA's translation differs at residue 6 from TCRdb's protein, which comes from a much larger clone; a read error is likely, and the protein shown is translated from the DNA. This chain links TRDV2 with TRDJ1, with 7 bases identical to TRDD3. After removal of 0 bases from V and 0 bases from J, the junction contained 12 bases not matched to a gene. This CDR3 region has 18 residues. CDR1 and CDR2 from the germline V gene are GEAIGNYY and EKD. The CDR3: CACDTVLGSRPYTDKLIF. CDR3 DNA sequence: TGTGCCTGTGACACCGTACTGGGGTCCCGCCCCTACACCGATAAACTCATCTTT.

This clone has more than one count but fewer than ten. The V gene went uncalled, while the J gene is TRDJ1; the table's D gene call, TRDD3, was not cross checked with the DNA. The CDR3 totals 26 residues. CDR3 amino acids: CASLPLGPSFLRQTGGSSQYTDKLIF. Here the CDR3 DNA reads TGTGCTTCATTGCCCCTCGGACCCTCCTTCCTACGTCAAACTGGGGGATCCAGCCAGTACACCGATAAACTCATCTTT.

As regards this clone: The amino acid sequence in TCRdb belongs to a much larger clone and departs from this DNA's translation at residue 3, likely a sequencing read error; the sequence shown is translated from the DNA. The rearrangement joins TRDV2 to TRDJ3; D is undetermined. The germline gives CDR1 GEAIGNYY, CDR2 EKD. This CDR3 has 19 amino acids. The CDR3 nucleotides read TGTGCCCGTGACACCGAGTTATTCACTCGCTCCTGGGACACCCGACAGATGTTTTTC. Translating gives CARDTELFTRSWDTRQMFF.

A word on this clone: The translation of this DNA and the TCRdb protein of a much larger clone differ at residue 16, probably owing to a read error; the protein shown here is translated from the DNA. The rearrangement links TRDV2 to TRDJ1; TRDD3 matches at 8 bases. V lost 4 bases, J lost 6 bases, and 27 bases stayed unmatched. CDR3 length equals 20 residues. The germline CDR1 and CDR2 sequences are GEAIGNYY and EKD. The CDR3 nucleotides are TGTGCCTGTGAAACACTACCCCAGGTGGGGGATTTATCGATGGAGAATAAACTCATCTTT. This translates into CACETLPQVGDLSMENKLIF.

Sample share makes this clone hyperexpanded (1% or more). The sample has other DNA sequences that encode this CDR3 too. The rearrangement links TRDV1 to TRDJ1; 11 bases are shared with TRDD3. The CDR3 is made up of 18 amino acids. CDR1 and CDR2 from the germline V gene are TSWWSYY and QGS. Trimming removed 2 bases from V and 7 bases from J; junction bases left unmatched: 15. CDR3 nucleotides: TGTGCTCTTGGGGAATTCGCACGGGGACTTGGGGGATACGGTAAACTCATCTTT. Protein product: CALGEFARGLGGYGKLIF.

This clone came up a few times. A far larger clone is one nucleotide away, so this likely arose from a read error. Other DNA sequences within the sample encode an identical CDR3. The chain employs TRDV2 and TRDJ1, with 8 bases that match TRDD3. Looked up from germline, CDR1 is GEAIGNYY and CDR2 is EKD. J was trimmed by 0 bases and V by 4 bases; bases with no gene match: 12. This CDR3 has 17 residues. The CDR3 spells CACDTVGGGSYTDKLIF. The CDR3 DNA reads TGTGCCTGTGATACCGTGGGTGGGGGATCGTACACCGATAAACTCATCTTT.

This clone was picked up many times. TCRdb's entry gives the protein of a much larger clone, which mismatches this DNA's translation at residue 6, likely from a read error; the protein reported here is translated from the DNA. V usage is TRDV2 and J usage is TRDJ1; D is undetermined. This CDR3 is built from 15 residues. CDR1 and CDR2 from the germline V gene are GEAIGNYY and EKD. V lost 0 bases and J 1 base, leaving 11 bases between the germline ends. The CDR3 reads CACDTATRTTDKLIF. For the CDR3, the DNA is TGTGCCTGTGACACCGCTACTCGCACCACCGATAAACTCATCTTT.

This clone has a handful of counts. The protein TCRdb lists belongs to a much larger clone and differs from this DNA's translation at residue 12, which points to a read error; the protein shown is made from the DNA. The V call is TRDV2, the J call TRDJ1, with 9 bases lining up with TRDD3. This CDR3 is built from 18 residues. J was trimmed by 0 bases and V by 0 bases; bases with no gene match: 10. The germline V gene has CDR1 GEAIGNYY and CDR2 EKD. The CDR3, as DNA: TGTGCCTGTGACACCCTAAGCGTGACTGGGGGACACACCGATAAACTCATCTTT. Translation gives CACDTLSVTGGHTDKLIF.

This clone came up a few times. This sequence is one base from a far larger clone and is likely a read error. This sample includes further DNA sequences coding for the same CDR3. This sequence joins TRDV1 and TRDJ1; 10 bases fit TRDD3. The CDR3 has 23 residues. Germline CDR1 TSWWSYY, CDR2 QGS. The CDR3 DNA reads TGTGCCCTTGGGGAACTATTCGAGATCGCGTACTGGGGGATTAGAGGGTACACCGATAAACTCATCTTT. This encodes CALGELFEIAYWGIRGYTDKLIF.

The table lists this clone with a few counts. This likely traces to a read error, being one base from a far larger clone. Within the sample, other DNA sequences also encode this same CDR3. The chain uses TRDV2 and TRDJ1, with D possibly matching TRDD3 (6 bases). The CDR3 length is 15 residues. Germline values: CDR1 GEAIGNYY, CDR2 EKD. V was cut by 3 bases and J by 5 bases, with 18 bases left in between. CDR3 in DNA: TGTGCCTGTGACTCTCTCGGGGATCGGGCTGATAAACTCATCTTT. Its protein product is CACDSLGDRADKLIF.

As to this clone: TCRdb lists the protein of a much larger clone for this DNA, which differs at residue 9, so this is likely a read error; the protein given here is translated from the DNA itself. The rearrangement uses TRDV1 and TRDJ1; D is ambiguous. The CDR3 spans 17 residues. Looked up from germline, CDR1 is TSWWSYY and CDR2 is QGS. The CDR3 region is CALGERSMKSGTDKLIF. Here the CDR3 DNA reads TGTGCTCTTGGGGAACGGTCGATGAAGTCCGGCACCGATAAACTTATCTTT.

A word on this clone: A far bigger clonotype differs at one base, so this is likely a read error. Within the sample, other DNA sequences also encode this same CDR3. This chain connects TRDV2 to TRDJ1; maybe TRDD3 (6 bases). This CDR3 is 15 amino acids long. In germline, CDR1 is GEAIGNYY, CDR2 EKD. CDR3 sequence reads: CACDSLGDRADKLIF. DNA for the CDR3: TGCGCCTGTGACTCTCTCGGGGATCGGGCCGATAAACTCATCTTT.

This clone was seen a handful of times. A far larger clone is only one base removed, so a read error is likely. The sample carries other DNA sequences with the same CDR3. This chain uses TRDV2 with TRDJ1, with 9 bases lining up with TRDD3. Germline lookup yields CDR1 GEAIGNYY and CDR2 EKD. This CDR3 is built from 15 residues. CDR3 amino acids: CACDALGDGTDKLIF. CDR3 in DNA: TGTGCCTGTGACGCCCTGGGGGATGGCACCGATAAGCTCATCTTT.

A note on this clone: The TCRdb record carries a much larger clone's protein, which differs from this DNA's translation at residue 16; a read error is the likely cause, and the protein listed here is the DNA translation. The gene calls are TRDV1 and TRDJ1, with 11 bases identical to TRDD3. Per germline, CDR1 TSWWSYY and CDR2 QGS. CDR3 size: 18 residues. The CDR3 here is CALGEFARGLGGYGKPIF. CDR3 sequence (DNA): TGTGCTCTTGGGGAATTCGCACGGGGACTTGGGGGATACGGTAAACCCATCTTT.

In regard to this clone: The protein in TCRdb stems from a much larger clone and differs at residue 4 from this DNA's translation, likely a read error; here the protein is translated from the DNA. The chain uses TRDV1 and TRDJ1, with D perhaps being TRDD2 or TRDD3 (7 bases each). The length of the CDR3 is 24 residues. Germline V gives CDR1 TSWWSYY, CDR2 QGS. CDR3 DNA sequence: TGTGCTCTTAGGGAATTTCGATTCCTACCATTGAGGGGGATCAACCCCCATTACACCGATAAACTCATCTTT. Its translation is CALREFRFLPLRGINPHYTDKLIF.